This entry lists 13 T cell receptor beta chains sequenced from one sample in a study of cytomegalovirus exposure and HLA in healthy donors. The PCR employed 60 Vbeta primers together with 13 Jbeta primers. Repertoires were generated with immunoSEQ multiplex PCR, while TCRdb's copy carries only in-frame clones and drops some. Of under 250,000 clones in the sample, around three quarters are singletons; the top ten hold 4% to 4.5%. The source material was PBMCs. These TCRs come from a woman aged 30 to 39 in good health and CMV-seropositive.

This clone was recorded only once. The V call is TRBV4-3, the J call TRBJ2-1; D may be TRBD1 (5 bases). Germline V CDR1 and CDR2: LGHNA, YSLEER. The V end was cut by 3 bases, the J end by 8 bases, with 8 bases between. CDR3 size: 12 residues. CDR3 in amino acids: CASSHRVDEQFF. CDR3 nucleotides: TGCGCCAGCAGCCACAGGGTCGATGAGCAGTTCTTC.

The chain couples TRBV29-1 to TRBJ1-2, with D perhaps TRBD1 (5 bases). This CDR3 region has 14 residues. Germline V gene lookup returns CDR1 SQVTM and CDR2 ANQGSEA. Trimming stripped 1 base from V and 3 bases from J, with 12 bases between. Written as DNA, the CDR3 is TGCAGCGTTGAAGTGTGGCAGGGTGACTATGGCTACACCTTC. It codes for CSVEVWQGDYGYTF.

The chain carries TRBV19 and TRBJ1-3; no clear D gene. V shed 5 bases and J shed 0 bases, with 11 bases lying between them. CDR1 LNHDA and CDR2 SQIVND come from the germline V gene (reference sequence). The CDR3 has 15 residues. The CDR3 sequence is CASSALAGSGNTIYF. Written as DNA, the CDR3 is TGTGCCAGTAGTGCTTTGGCAGGCTCTGGAAACACCATATATTTT.

The chain uses TRBV30 and TRBJ1-4; 7 positions agree with TRBD1. Germline CDR1 is GTSNPN and CDR2 is SVGIG (reference sequence). The CDR3 consists of 15 residues. Trimming cost V 0 bases and J 8 bases; bases outside gene matches: 9. CDR3 region: CAWSVPPTGKEKLFF. Here the CDR3 DNA reads TGTGCCTGGAGTGTACCTCCGACAGGGAAGGAAAAACTGTTTTTT. Based on the CDR3 plus reference TRBV30 and TRBJ1-4, the full variable domain is SQTIHQWPATLVQPVGSPLSLECTVEGTSNPNLYWYRQAAGRGLQLLFYSVGIGQISSEVPQNLSASRPQDRQFILSSKKLLLSDSGFYLCAWSVPPTGKEKLFFGSGTQLSVL.

The chain uses TRBV19 and TRBJ2-2; D is possibly TRBD1 (6 bases). Trimming took off 3 bases at V and 2 bases at J, with 13 bases between the two ends. This CDR3 spans 16 amino acids. Germline loops: CDR1 LNHDA, CDR2 SQIVND (reference sequence). CDR3 coding DNA: TGTGCCAGTAGTATGTACAGGGCTTCTAACACCGGGGAGCTGTTTTTT. This gives the protein CASSMYRASNTGELFF.

The CDR3 reads CASTPGGYAGELFF. CDR3 in DNA: TGTGCCAGCACCCCGGGGGGGTACGCCGGGGAGCTGTTTTTT. The rearrangement uses TRBV5-6 and TRBJ2-2; 8 bases are a match to TRBD2. This CDR3 has 14 residues. Looked up from germline, CDR1 is SGHDT and CDR2 is YYEEEE. V lost 6 bases and J lost 6; bases outside the gene matches: 7.

This chain uses TRBV7-2 with TRBJ1-2; 9 nucleotides agree with TRBD1. Germline CDR1 and CDR2: SGHTA and FQGNSA. Losses at the gene ends were 2 bases for V and 1 base for J; bases not matched to a gene: 8. There are 17 residues in the CDR3. CDR3 DNA sequence: TGTGCCAGCAGCTTATTTTCGGGACAGGGAATTAACTATGGCTACACCTTC. Translating gives CASSLFSGQGINYGYTF.

This clone was seen more than once but under ten times. The rearrangement joins TRBV11-2 to TRBJ2-7; 11 positions agree with TRBD1. The CDR3 extends over 15 amino acids. V was clipped by 6 bases and J by 3 bases; unmatched bases: 7. Germline loops: CDR1 SGHAT, CDR2 FQNNGV. The CDR3 DNA is TGTGCCAGCAGATCCGGGACAGGGGGAATCTACGAGCAGTACTTC. Its translation: CASRSGTGGIYEQYF.

V usage is TRBV5-6 and J usage is TRBJ2-3; 10 bases are a match to TRBD1. This CDR3 has 15 amino acids. The germline V gene encodes CDR1 SGHDT and CDR2 YYEEEE. The trim removed 4 bases at V and 4 bases at J, leaving 6 bases unmatched. This chain's CDR3 is CASSRDRGRADTQYF. The CDR3, as DNA: TGTGCCAGCAGCCGAGACAGGGGGCGGGCAGATACGCAGTATTTT.

This clone was counted a single time. The chain carries TRBV4-3 and TRBJ2-1; TRBD2 agrees at 10 bases. Germline V gene data show CDR1 as LGHNA and CDR2 as YSLEER. Losses at the gene ends were 0 bases for V and 8 bases for J; bases not matched to a gene: 4. The CDR3 totals 15 residues. The CDR3 DNA reads TGCGCCAGCAGCCAAGACGAGCGGGGGGGCGATGAGCAGTTCTTC. This encodes CASSQDERGGDEQFF.

The V call is TRBV30, the J call TRBJ1-1; TRBD1 might be the D (6 bases). This CDR3 region has 13 residues. The germline V gene encodes CDR1 GTSNPN and CDR2 SVGIG (reference sequence). V lost 4 bases and J 4 bases, leaving 13 bases between the germline ends. The CDR3 reads CAWTQGIGTEAFF. The DNA for the CDR3 is TGTGCCTGGACACAGGGTATTGGCACTGAAGCTTTCTTT.

The count of this clone is one. The genes are TRBV11-3 and TRBJ2-1, with TRBD2 matching over 10 bases. V dropped 3 bases and J dropped 0; count of bases not matched to a gene: 11. The CDR3 loop spans 19 amino acids. Germline lookup yields CDR1 SGHNT and CDR2 YENEEA. CDR3 sequence: CASSFRGLAALSSYNEQFF. The CDR3 DNA sequence: TGTGCCAGCAGCTTTAGAGGACTAGCGGCCTTGAGCTCCTACAATGAGCAGTTCTTC.

The V gene is TRBV27, the J gene TRBJ2-3; unclear D gene. CDR3 length: 12 amino acids. The V end was cut by 10 bases, the J end by 4 bases, with 12 bases between. Germline V gene lookup returns CDR1 MNHEY and CDR2 SMNVEV (reference sequence). CDR3 sequence (DNA): TGTGCCAATCACCCACGCGCAGATACGCAGTATTTT. Translation gives CANHPRADTQYF.